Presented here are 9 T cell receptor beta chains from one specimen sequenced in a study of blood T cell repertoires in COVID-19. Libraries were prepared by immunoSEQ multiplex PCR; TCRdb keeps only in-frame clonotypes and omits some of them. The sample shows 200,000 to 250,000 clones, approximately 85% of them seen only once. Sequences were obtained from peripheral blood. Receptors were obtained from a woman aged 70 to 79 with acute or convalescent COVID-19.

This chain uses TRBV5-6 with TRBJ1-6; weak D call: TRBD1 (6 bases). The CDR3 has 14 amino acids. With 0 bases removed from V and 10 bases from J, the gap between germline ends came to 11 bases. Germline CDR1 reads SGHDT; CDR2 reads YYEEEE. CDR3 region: CASSLEQGRSPLHF. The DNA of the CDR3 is TGTGCCAGCAGCTTGGAACAGGGAAGGTCACCCCTCCACTTT.

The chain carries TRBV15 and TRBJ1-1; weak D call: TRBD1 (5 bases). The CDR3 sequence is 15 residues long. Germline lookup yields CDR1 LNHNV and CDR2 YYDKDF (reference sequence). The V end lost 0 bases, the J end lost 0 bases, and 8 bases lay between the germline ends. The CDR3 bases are TGTGCCACCAGCAGAGATCGGGGGATGAACACTGAAGCTTTCTTT. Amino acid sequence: CATSRDRGMNTEAFF. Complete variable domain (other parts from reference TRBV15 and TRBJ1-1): DAMVIQNPRYQVTQFGKPVTLSCSQTLNHNVMYWYQQKSSQAPKLLFHYYDKDFNNEADTPDNFQSRRPNTSFCFLDIRSPGLGDTAMYLCATSRDRGMNTEAFFGQGTRLTVV.

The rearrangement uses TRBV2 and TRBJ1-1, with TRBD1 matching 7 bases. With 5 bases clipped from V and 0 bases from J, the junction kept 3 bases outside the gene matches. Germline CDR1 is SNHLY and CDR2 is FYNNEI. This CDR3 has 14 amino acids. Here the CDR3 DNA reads TGTGCCAGCAGTAGGGACAGCTTGAACACTGAAGCTTTCTTT. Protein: CASSRDSLNTEAFF.

The CDR3 here is CASSFALGAGGQFEQFF. In nucleotides, the CDR3 is TGTGCCAGCAGCTTTGCCCTTGGGGCGGGGGGGCAGTTTGAGCAGTTCTTC. The chain combines TRBV11-2 with TRBJ2-1; TRBD2 matches at 9 bases. The CDR3 runs to 17 residues. After removal of 3 bases from V and 9 bases from J, the junction contained 15 bases not matched to a gene. Germline V gives CDR1 SGHAT, CDR2 FQNNGV.

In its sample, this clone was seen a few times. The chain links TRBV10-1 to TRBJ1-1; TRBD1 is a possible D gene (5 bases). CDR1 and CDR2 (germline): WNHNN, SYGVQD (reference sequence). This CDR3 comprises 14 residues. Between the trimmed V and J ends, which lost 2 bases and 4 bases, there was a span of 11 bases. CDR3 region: CASSEGLGGTEAFF. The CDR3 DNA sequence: TGCGCCAGCAGTGAGGGACTCGGGGGCACTGAAGCTTTCTTT.

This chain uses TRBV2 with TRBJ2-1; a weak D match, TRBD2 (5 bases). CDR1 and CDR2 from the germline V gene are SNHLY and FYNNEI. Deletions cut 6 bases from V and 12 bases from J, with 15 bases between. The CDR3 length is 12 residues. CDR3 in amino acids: CASRGDEARQFF. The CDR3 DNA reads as TGTGCCAGCAGGGGAGATGAGGCGAGGCAGTTCTTC.

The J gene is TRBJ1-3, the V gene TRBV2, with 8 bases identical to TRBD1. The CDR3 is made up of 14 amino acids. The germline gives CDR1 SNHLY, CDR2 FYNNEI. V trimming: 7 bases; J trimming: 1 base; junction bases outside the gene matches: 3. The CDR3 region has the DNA TGTGCCAGCACAGGGGGCTTTTCTGGAAACACCATATATTTT. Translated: CASTGGFSGNTIYF.

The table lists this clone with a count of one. As DNA, the CDR3 is TGTGCCAGCAGTTACACTCCCTGGGGGGACGAGCAGTACTTC. Its protein product is CASSYTPWGDEQYF. The chain carries TRBV6-5 and TRBJ2-7; weak D call: TRBD2 (6 bases). The CDR3 spans 14 residues. Germline lookup yields CDR1 MNHEY and CDR2 SVGAGI. Deletions cut 2 bases from V and 5 bases from J, with 13 bases between.

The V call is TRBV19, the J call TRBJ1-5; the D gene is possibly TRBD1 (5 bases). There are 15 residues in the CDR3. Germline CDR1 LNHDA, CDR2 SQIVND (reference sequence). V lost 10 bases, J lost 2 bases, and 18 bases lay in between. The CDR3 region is CATSSQGSGNQPQHF. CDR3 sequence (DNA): TGTGCCACCTCATCGCAGGGATCGGGCAATCAGCCCCAGCATTTT.